What follows are 9 T cell receptor beta chains derived from one specimen sequenced in a study of blood T cell repertoires in COVID-19. Measured with immunoSEQ multiplex PCR; TCRdb has only the in-frame clones, and not every one. The data show over 20,000 clones, 75% to 95% seen once. The sequenced sample was peripheral blood. The source is a man between 70 and 80 years old with active COVID-19.

The V call is TRBV28, the J call TRBJ2-7; 13 bases are a match to TRBD2. The V gene end was trimmed by 6 bases and the J gene end by 6 bases; junction bases not matched to a gene: 8. CDR1 and CDR2 from the germline V gene are MDHEN and SYDVKM. There are 15 residues in the CDR3. Here the CDR3 reads CASRFTSGRAAEQYF. The CDR3 region has the DNA TGTGCCAGCAGGTTCACTAGCGGGAGGGCCGCCGAGCAGTACTTC.

The chain uses TRBV3-1 (or the pseudogene TRBV3-2) and TRBJ2-1; D may be TRBD2 (6 bases). Germline CDR1 is LGHDT and CDR2 is YNNKEL (reference sequence). Trimming removed 4 bases from V and 0 bases from J, with 13 bases in between. The CDR3 has 16 residues. The CDR3, as DNA: TGTGCCAGCAGCCCTCGGGGGTTAAACTCCTACAATGAGCAGTTCTTC. It codes for CASSPRGLNSYNEQFF.

The chain couples TRBV24-1 to TRBJ2-3, with a weak D call TRBD2 (6 bases). The CDR3 contains 15 residues. Per germline, CDR1 KGHDR and CDR2 SFDVKD. Trimming pared 4 bases from V and 2 bases from J, leaving 12 bases between. The CDR3 spells CATSDRGLTTDTQYF. Here the CDR3 DNA reads TGTGCCACCAGTGACCGGGGACTGACCACAGATACGCAGTATTTT.

The chain links TRBV2 to TRBJ2-5; 7 positions match TRBD2. Germline loops: CDR1 SNHLY, CDR2 FYNNEI. V lost 3 bases to trimming and J lost 6 bases; unmatched junction nucleotides: 7. The CDR3 has 14 amino acids. This CDR3 reads CASSEAGGSQTQYF. CDR3 in DNA: TGTGCCAGCAGTGAGGCCGGGGGGTCTCAGACCCAGTACTTC. Combining the CDR3 with reference TRBV2 and TRBJ2-5 gives the whole variable domain EPEVTQTPSHQVTQMGQEVILRCVPISNHLYFYWYRQILGQKVEFLVSFYNNEISEKSEIFDDQFSVERPDGSNFTLKIRSTKLEDSAMYFCASSEAGGSQTQYFGPGTRLLVL.

V gene TRBV27 combines with J gene TRBJ2-7; 9 nucleotides match TRBD1. The CDR3 has 14 residues. V was clipped by 5 bases and J by 5 bases; unmatched bases: 7. CDR1 and CDR2 from the germline V gene are MNHEY and SMNVEV (reference sequence). CDR3 DNA sequence: TGTGCCAGCAGTCCCTGGACAGGGGTCCACGAGCAGTACTTC. Its translation: CASSPWTGVHEQYF.

This chain links TRBV5-6 with TRBJ2-4, with 10 bases aligning to TRBD1. The CDR3 is 15 residues long. Germline V lookup: CDR1 SGHDT, CDR2 YYEEEE. J lost 7 bases, V lost 4 bases, and 8 bases had no gene match. The CDR3 sequence is CASSLDRGHVNIQYF. CDR3 in DNA: TGTGCCAGCAGCCTCGACAGGGGGCATGTGAACATTCAGTACTTC.

This clone came up a few times. The CDR3 nucleotides are TGCGCCAGCAGCTTGGGTCTGAGAACTCAAGAGACCCAGTACTTC. This encodes CASSLGLRTQETQYF. The chain employs TRBV5-1 and TRBJ2-5; D gene ambiguous. The CDR3 is 15 residues long. Germline CDR1 is SGHRS and CDR2 is YFSETQ. The V gene lost 0 bases and the J gene lost 2 bases, with 11 bases spanning the gap.

The chain joins TRBV4-1 to TRBJ2-7, with 9 nucleotides matching TRBD2. V was clipped by 1 base and J by 3 bases; unmatched bases: 4. This CDR3 region has 15 residues. Germline V CDR1 and CDR2: MGHRA, YSYEKL. In nucleotides, the CDR3 is TGCGCCAGCAGCCAAGTAGCGGGAGACCTCTACGAGCAGTACTTC. Residues: CASSQVAGDLYEQYF.

The gene calls are TRBV2 and TRBJ2-7; 7 bases are shared with TRBD2. Germline CDR1 is SNHLY and CDR2 is FYNNEI. The CDR3 runs to 12 residues. Trimming at V came to 2 bases and at J to 7 bases, leaving 2 bases not matched to a gene. The CDR3 DNA follows: TGTGCCAGCAGTGAACTAGCGGAAGAGCAGTACTTC. Protein sequence: CASSELAEEQYF.